These 4 T cell receptor beta chains were all obtained from the same sample, sequenced in a study of blood T cell repertoires in COVID-19. Sequencing was performed with immunoSEQ multiplex PCR; in TCRdb, only in-frame clones are kept and a portion is missing. The data show some 11,000 clones, with 80% to 90% seen just once and approximately 4.3% held by the top ten. The material sequenced was peripheral blood. The receptors stem from a human donor in a cohort sampled during active COVID-19.

This chain connects TRBV21-1 to TRBJ2-7; TRBD1, the table's D call, was not compared with the DNA. TRBV21-1 is shown as a pseudogene. The CDR3 runs to 13 residues. DNA for the CDR3: TGTGCCAGCAGGGTCAGGGGCCCCTACGAGCAGTACTTC. Amino acids: CASRVRGPYEQYF.

A word on this clone: One junction end does not reproduce the germline sequence, and a read error may be involved. The chain combines TRBV2 with TRBJ2-3; 12 bases map to TRBD2. The CDR3 runs to 15 residues. From germline, CDR1 is SNHLY and CDR2 FYNNEI. The CDR3 coding sequence is TGTGCCAGCAGGGAAGGGACTAGCGGGACAGATACGCAGTATTTT. This sequence encodes CASREGTSGTDTQYF.

This chain joins TRBV6-4 and TRBJ2-1, with 9 bases that match TRBD2. This CDR3 is built from 16 residues. From germline, CDR1 is MRHNA and CDR2 SNTAGT. The V segment lost 5 bases and the J segment 2 bases; nucleotides outside the gene matches: 7. CDR3 coding DNA: TGTGCCAGCAGTCAGACGGGCGGGAGGGCCTACAATGAGCAGTTCTTC. Translating gives CASSQTGGRAYNEQFF.

As to this clone: The same CDR3 arises from other DNA sequences in this sample as well. The chain couples TRBV5-6 to TRBJ2-2; 7 bases align to TRBD2. The J segment lost 1 base and the V segment lost 0 bases, leaving 0 bases of the junction unmatched. The CDR3 consists of 15 residues. Germline CDR1 and CDR2: SGHDT and YYEEEE. CDR3 DNA: TGTGCCAGCAGCTTGGCTAGCGGGAACACCGGGGAGCTGTTTTTT. This translates into CASSLASGNTGELFF.